A selection of T cell receptor beta chains follows, all from one sample in a study of neurological immune-mediated disorders. Via MiXCR, TCRdb re-called the 5' RACE reads, giving one row per CDR3 protein. The table records 90,000 to 100,000 distinct CDR3 sequences, roughly 4% of them present only once. Source material: PBMCs. These receptors came from a woman between 18 and 30 years old with multiple sclerosis. Both conserved end residues are part of each CDR3. D genes are given only for firm matches. Clone size is not always given. Where it is, it says once, few, many or a class for expanded clones.

J: TRBJ2-3
V: TRBV7-2
size: many
D: .
length: 15
DNA: TGTGCCAGCAGCTCCGGGACCGTGATTCCAGATACGCAGTATTTT
CDR3: CASSSGTVIPDTQYF

J: TRBJ2-4
V: TRBV20-1
size: many
D: .
length: 14
DNA: TGCAGTGCAACCGAACCGGGTCCAAGCCACATTCAGTACTTC
CDR3: CSATEPGPSHIQYF

J: TRBJ1-2
V: TRBV5-1
size: few
D: .
length: 12
DNA: TGCGCCAGCAGCTCGGACTTCTATGGCTACACCTTC
CDR3: CASSSDFYGYTF

J: TRBJ1-5
V: TRBV6-6
size: many
D: .
length: 14
DNA: TGTGCCACACGGTGGAGGGGTGCGCATCAGCCCCAGCATTTT
CDR3: CATRWRGAHQPQHF

J: TRBJ2-1
V: TRBV5-1
size: many
D: TRBD1
length: 16
DNA: TGCGCCAGCAGCGGCGCCGGGACAGGGGGCTGGAATGAGCAGTTCTTC
CDR3: CASSGAGTGGWNEQFF

J: TRBJ2-1
V: TRBV19
size: .
D: .
length: 13
DNA: TGTGCCAGTAGTATAGGCGCAACCAATGAGCAGTTCTTC
CDR3: CASSIGATNEQFF

J: TRBJ2-5
V: TRBV5-1
size: many
D: .
length: 15
DNA: TGCGCCAGCAAGGCAGTTCTAGGGGGGGAAGAGACCCAGTACTTC
CDR3: CASKAVLGGEETQYF

J: TRBJ2-7
V: TRBV19
size: .
D: .
length: 14
DNA: TGTGCCAGTAGTCCCGGGACGGCGGGCTACGAGCAGTACTTC
CDR3: CASSPGTAGYEQYF

J: TRBJ2-6
V: TRBV7-2
size: many
D: .
length: 16
DNA: TGTGCCAGCAGCTTAGGACGGCCCTCTGGGGCCAACGTCCTGACTTTC
CDR3: CASSLGRPSGANVLTF

J: TRBJ2-5
V: TRBV12-3/TRBV12-4
size: many
D: .
length: 13
DNA: TGTGCCAGCAGGGGAGAGGGAGTTGGGACCCAGTACTTC
CDR3: CASRGEGVGTQYF

J: TRBJ1-3
V: TRBV28
size: many
D: .
length: 13
DNA: TGTGCCAGCAGCCCGGTCTATGAAAACACCATATATTTT
CDR3: CASSPVYENTIYF

J: TRBJ2-3
V: TRBV20-1
size: many
D: .
length: 16
DNA: TGCAGTGCTAGAGATAAACTAGTCCCTAGCACAGATACGCAGTATTTT
CDR3: CSARDKLVPSTDTQYF

J: TRBJ2-2
V: TRBV20-1
size: many
D: TRBD1
length: 14
DNA: TGCAGTGCCACCCGACAGGGAAACACCGGGGAGCTGTTTTTT
CDR3: CSATRQGNTGELFF

J: TRBJ2-3
V: TRBV7-2
size: many
D: .
length: 15
DNA: TGTGCCAGCAGCTTAGAGGGGACCTCAGAGGATACGCAGTATTTT
CDR3: CASSLEGTSEDTQYF

J: TRBJ2-6
V: TRBV5-1
size: many
D: .
length: 16
DNA: TGCGCCAGCAGCTTGTCTCCGGGAACTGGGGCCAACGTCCTGACTTTC
CDR3: CASSLSPGTGANVLTF

J: TRBJ2-1
V: TRBV20-1
size: many
D: .
length: 16
DNA: TGCAGTGCTAGAGGGACCCACCTAGGGTCCTACAATGAGCAGTTCTTC
CDR3: CSARGTHLGSYNEQFF

J: TRBJ2-1
V: TRBV7-3
size: .
D: .
length: 16
DNA: TGTGCCAGCAGCCCAAGGGCGGGACAACTTAACAATGAGCAGTTCTTC
CDR3: CASSPRAGQLNNEQFF

J: TRBJ1-3
V: TRBV20-1
size: many
D: .
length: 11
DNA: TGCAGTGGGAGATCTGGAAACACCATATATTTT
CDR3: CSGRSGNTIYF

J: TRBJ2-4
V: TRBV27
size: many
D: TRBD2
length: 15
DNA: TGTGCCAGCAGTTCCCTAGCGGGAGCCAAAAACATTCAGTACTTC
CDR3: CASSSLAGAKNIQYF

J: TRBJ2-1
V: TRBV24-1
size: many
D: .
length: 17
DNA: TGTGCCACCAGTGACCAGACATGGGACACCCCTAGGGGTGAGCAGTTCTTC
CDR3: CATSDQTWDTPRGEQFF

J: TRBJ2-7
V: TRBV7-9
size: many
D: TRBD2
length: 19
DNA: TGTGCCAGCAGGCCTAGCACTCGAAACGGGAGGGCCAGAATTGGCGAGCAGTACTTC
CDR3: CASRPSTRNGRARIGEQYF

J: TRBJ2-7
V: TRBV5-5
size: many
D: .
length: 13
DNA: TGTGCCAGCAGCTTTGGCGGAGCCTACGAGCAGTACTTC
CDR3: CASSFGGAYEQYF

J: TRBJ2-3
V: TRBV29-1
size: many
D: .
length: 14
DNA: TGCAGCGTGGAGCAGGTACTCTTCACAGATACGCAGTATTTT
CDR3: CSVEQVLFTDTQYF

J: TRBJ2-1
V: TRBV10-3
size: few
D: .
length: 17
DNA: TGTGCCATCAGTGAGTTCCAGGGCCTACGCTCCTACAATGAGCAGTTCTTC
CDR3: CAISEFQGLRSYNEQFF

J: TRBJ2-5
V: TRBV7-2
size: many
D: TRBD1
length: 16
DNA: TGTGCCAGCAGCTTAGCGACAGGGTTGTTGGTAGAGACCCAGTACTTC
CDR3: CASSLATGLLVETQYF

J: TRBJ2-1
V: TRBV20-1
size: few
D: TRBD2
length: 15
DNA: TGCAGTGCTAGAGATTCTAGCGGGAGGGGGGATGAGCAGTTCTTC
CDR3: CSARDSSGRGDEQFF

J: TRBJ1-5
V: TRBV3-1
size: many
D: TRBD1
length: 14
DNA: TGTGCCAGCAGCCAAACAGGGGGCGGTCAGCCCCAGCATTTT
CDR3: CASSQTGGGQPQHF

J: TRBJ2-7
V: TRBV5-1
size: many
D: TRBD2
length: 16
DNA: TGCGCCAGCAGCAAACTAGCGGGAGGCCAACCTTACGAGCAGTACTTC
CDR3: CASSKLAGGQPYEQYF

J: TRBJ1-6
V: TRBV12-3/TRBV12-4
size: many
D: .
length: 12
DNA: TGTGCCAGCATGACCAGCAATTCACCCCTCCACTTT
CDR3: CASMTSNSPLHF

J: TRBJ1-1
V: TRBV10-3
size: many
D: .
length: 14
DNA: TGTGCCATCAGTGAGTCTGAAGGGTCCGCATCGGCTTTCTTT
CDR3: CAISESEGSASAFF

J: TRBJ1-1
V: TRBV20-1
size: many
D: .
length: 13
DNA: TGCAGTGCTAGCAGGGGAGGCAACACTGAAGCTTTCTTT
CDR3: CSASRGGNTEAFF

J: TRBJ1-2
V: TRBV21-1
size: many
D: .
length: 13
DNA: TGTGCCAGCAGTTTTATGGTTAACTATGGCTACACCTTC
CDR3: CASSFMVNYGYTF

J: TRBJ1-5
V: TRBV10-3
size: many
D: .
length: 12
DNA: TGTGCCATCAGTGCAGACAATCAGCCCCAGCATTTT
CDR3: CAISADNQPQHF

J: TRBJ1-5
V: TRBV20-1
size: many
D: TRBD1
length: 14
DNA: TGCAGTGCTCATAGGACAGGGCTCAATCAGCCCCAGCATTTT
CDR3: CSAHRTGLNQPQHF

J: TRBJ1-2
V: TRBV29-1
size: many
D: .
length: 11
DNA: TGCAGCGCCTCGGACAACTATGGCTACACCTTC
CDR3: CSASDNYGYTF

J: TRBJ1-4
V: TRBV2
size: few
D: .
length: 15
DNA: TGTGCCAGCAGACCTGGGACGGGTTTAGGGGGGAAACTGTTTTTT
CDR3: CASRPGTGLGGKLFF

J: TRBJ2-7
V: TRBV5-1
size: many
D: .
length: 15
DNA: TGCGCCAGCAGCTTTGATGGGAGTCCTGCCTACGAGCAGTACTTC
CDR3: CASSFDGSPAYEQYF

J: TRBJ2-6
V: TRBV25-1
size: many
D: .
length: 15
DNA: TGTGCCAGCAGTGCCCTCTGGGGAGGGGCCAACGTCCTGACTTTC
CDR3: CASSALWGGANVLTF

J: TRBJ2-5
V: TRBV3-1
size: many
D: TRBD2
length: 17
DNA: TGTGCCAGCAGCCACGGGGCGGGAGGGCCACTGATAGAGACCCAGTACTTC
CDR3: CASSHGAGGPLIETQYF

J: TRBJ2-1
V: TRBV5-1
size: many
D: .
length: 15
DNA: TGCGCCAGCAGCTTGGACGGACAACTTTACAATGAGCAGTTCTTC
CDR3: CASSLDGQLYNEQFF

J: TRBJ2-7
V: TRBV3-1
size: .
D: .
length: 11
DNA: TGTGCCAGCAGCCGTCCGGACGAGCAGTACTTC
CDR3: CASSRPDEQYF

J: TRBJ2-1
V: TRBV6-2/TRBV6-3
size: many
D: TRBD2
length: 15
DNA: TGTGCCAGCAGCCCCGGGACTAGCGGGAGTAATGAGCAGTTCTTC
CDR3: CASSPGTSGSNEQFF

J: TRBJ1-2
V: TRBV12-3/TRBV12-4
size: many
D: TRBD1
length: 12
DNA: TGTGCCAGCAACCAGGACAGGAAGGACTACACCTTC
CDR3: CASNQDRKDYTF

J: TRBJ2-1
V: TRBV20-1
size: many
D: TRBD2
length: 15
DNA: TGCAGTGCCCTTCTTAGCGGGAGGGCCTACAATGAGCAGTTCTTC
CDR3: CSALLSGRAYNEQFF

J: TRBJ2-1
V: TRBV7-2
size: many
D: .
length: 13
DNA: TGTGCCAGCAGCTTAGCGGTTTACAATGAGCAGTTCTTC
CDR3: CASSLAVYNEQFF

J: TRBJ2-7
V: TRBV12-3/TRBV12-4
size: many
D: .
length: 15
DNA: TGTGCCAGCAGTTATTTACCCCTATTAGGCTACGAGCAGTACTTC
CDR3: CASSYLPLLGYEQYF

J: TRBJ1-4
V: TRBV21-1
size: many
D: .
length: 15
DNA: TGTGCCAGCACGAAAACGGGACGTAGTAATGAAAAACTGTTTTTT
CDR3: CASTKTGRSNEKLFF

J: TRBJ2-1
V: TRBV11-2
size: many
D: TRBD1
length: 16
DNA: TGTGCCAGCAACCGCATCACAGGGGCCGTACGAAATGAGCAGTTCTTC
CDR3: CASNRITGAVRNEQFF